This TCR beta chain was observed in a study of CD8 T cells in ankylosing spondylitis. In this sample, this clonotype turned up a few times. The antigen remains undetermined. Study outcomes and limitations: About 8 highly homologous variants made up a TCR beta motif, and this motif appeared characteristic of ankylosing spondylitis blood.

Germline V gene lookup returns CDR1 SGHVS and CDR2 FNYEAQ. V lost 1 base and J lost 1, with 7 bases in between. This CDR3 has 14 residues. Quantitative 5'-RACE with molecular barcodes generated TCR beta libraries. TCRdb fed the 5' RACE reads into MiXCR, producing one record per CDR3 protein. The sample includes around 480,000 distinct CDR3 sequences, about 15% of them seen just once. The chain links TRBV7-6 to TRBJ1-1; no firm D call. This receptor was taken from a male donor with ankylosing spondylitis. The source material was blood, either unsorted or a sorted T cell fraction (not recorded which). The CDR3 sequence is CASSLVGSNTEAFF. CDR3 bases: TGTGCCAGCAGCTTAGTGGGCTCGAACACTGAAGCTTTCTTT.